The text below deals with one T cell receptor (beta chain). Its cognate antigen is unknown. The data are from a study of early T cells in non-severe SARS-CoV-2 infection. The wider study: Sequencing was performed on bulk RNA from unsorted whole blood, leaving chains unpaired.

Study results and limitations: Matching with VDJdb favored anti-spike CD8 responses (missing private and CD4 specificities).

Researchers attached unique molecular identifiers to individual cDNA molecules. TCRdb reprocessed the 5' RACE reads via MiXCR and lists one record per CDR3 protein. The sample has roughly 42,000 distinct CDR3 sequences; roughly an eighth are singletons. Trimming shortened V by 2 bases and J by 3 bases, and 8 bases separated the two germline ends. Looked up from germline, CDR1 is SGHTA and CDR2 is FQGNSA. CDR3 size: 14 residues. The chain employs TRBV7-2 and TRBJ2-1; D uncertain. Specimen: whole blood. The source is an adult who was a healthcare worker with PCR-confirmed SARS-CoV-2 infection or an uninfected control (not recorded which). The CDR3 region is CASSLRRGYNEQFF. CDR3 coding DNA: TGTGCCAGCAGCTTACGGCGCGGCTACAATGAGCAGTTCTTC.